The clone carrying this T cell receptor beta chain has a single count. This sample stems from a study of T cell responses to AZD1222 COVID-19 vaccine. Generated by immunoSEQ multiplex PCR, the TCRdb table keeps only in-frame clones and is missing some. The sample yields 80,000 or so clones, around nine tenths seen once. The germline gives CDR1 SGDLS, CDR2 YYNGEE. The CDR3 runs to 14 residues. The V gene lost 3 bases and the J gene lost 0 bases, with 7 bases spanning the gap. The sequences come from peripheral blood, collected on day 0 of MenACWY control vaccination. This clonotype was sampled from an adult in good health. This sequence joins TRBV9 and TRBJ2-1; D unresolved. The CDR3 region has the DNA TGTGCCAGCAGCGCCCCCAGCTCCTACAATGAGCAGTTCTTC. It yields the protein CASSAPSSYNEQFF.